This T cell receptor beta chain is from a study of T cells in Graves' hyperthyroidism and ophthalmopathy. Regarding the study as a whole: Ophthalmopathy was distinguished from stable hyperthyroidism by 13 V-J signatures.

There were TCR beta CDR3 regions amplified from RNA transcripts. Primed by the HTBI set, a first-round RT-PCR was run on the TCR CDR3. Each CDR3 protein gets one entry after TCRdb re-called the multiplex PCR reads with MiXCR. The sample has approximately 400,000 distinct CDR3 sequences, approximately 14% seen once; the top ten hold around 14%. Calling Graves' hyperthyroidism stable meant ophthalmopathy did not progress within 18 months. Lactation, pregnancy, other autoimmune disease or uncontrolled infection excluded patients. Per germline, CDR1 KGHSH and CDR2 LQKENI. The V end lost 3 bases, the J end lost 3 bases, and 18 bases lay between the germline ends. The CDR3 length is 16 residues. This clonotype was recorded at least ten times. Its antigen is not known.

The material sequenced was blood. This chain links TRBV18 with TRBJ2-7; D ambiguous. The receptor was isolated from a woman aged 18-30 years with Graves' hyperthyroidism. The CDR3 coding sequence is TGTGCCAGCTCACCTAGTACCGGTGCTAGGTTCTACGAGCAGTACTTC. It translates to CASSPSTGARFYEQYF.